These T cell receptor beta chains were read from a single sample in a study of CD8 T cells in Susac syndrome. TCRdb used MiXCR to reprocess the immunoSEQ multiplex PCR reads, holding one entry per CDR3 protein. Of tens of thousands of distinct CDR3 sequences in the sample, 85% to 95% were seen once. Sequenced: CD4+ T cells from PBMCs. The source is a human donor with Susac syndrome. Each CDR3 is given with its conserved first and last residue. The D gene is left open where the match is weak.

cdr3_aa j_call v_call d_call
CASSVAGDRHQPQHF TRBJ1-5 TRBV9 TRBD1
CASSEGRYNYGYTF TRBJ1-2 TRBV25-1 -
CASSLGQGWYEQYF TRBJ2-7 TRBV5-1 TRBD1
CASSLMDREGGYTF TRBJ1-2 TRBV7-9 TRBD1
CAWGSGTGAEDTQYF TRBJ2-3 TRBV30 TRBD1
CAWSVLGQGAPQYF TRBJ2-7 TRBV30 TRBD1
CASSLQGDRQPQHF TRBJ1-5 TRBV9 -
CASGLRADTQYF TRBJ2-3 TRBV12-5 -
CASSLEAEHTEAFF TRBJ1-1 TRBV5-1 -
CASSQEGLAVAEQYF TRBJ2-7 TRBV4-1 TRBD2
CASSPLGGRAQHF TRBJ1-5 TRBV28 -
CSVGGRVTDTQYF TRBJ2-3 TRBV29-1 -
CASNQRGPEGTDTQYF TRBJ2-3 TRBV12-3/TRBV12-4 -
CASSTDSDNQPQHF TRBJ1-5 TRBV7-9 -
CASSLVSSSGTGELFF TRBJ2-2 TRBV11-2 -
CASSLQGSPNQPQHF TRBJ1-5 TRBV27 -
CASSEDGQRAYEQYF TRBJ2-7 TRBV5-1 -
CASRTWSGGEQYF TRBJ2-7 TRBV5-4 -
CASSQIRDPNSPLHF TRBJ1-6 TRBV7-2 -
CASSQEGYQVDGYTF TRBJ1-2 TRBV6-5 -
CAISESTASTGELFF TRBJ2-2 TRBV10-3 -
CASSPYMGQPQHF TRBJ1-5 TRBV3-1 -
CSVGLPSSYEQYF TRBJ2-7 TRBV29-1 -
CAWSGGEQYF TRBJ2-7 TRBV30 -
CASSQQGSRGEQFF TRBJ2-1 TRBV19 -
CASSLFRDEQYF TRBJ2-7 TRBV5-1 -
CAWSWGQNTGELFF TRBJ2-2 TRBV30 -
CASSPVGNEQFF TRBJ2-1 TRBV3-1 -
CSVGLGNTEAFF TRBJ1-1 TRBV29-1 -
CASSYNSYEQYF TRBJ2-7 TRBV6-6 -
CASSIGTENYGYTF TRBJ1-2 TRBV19 -
CSAPRPQRAAFYNEQFF TRBJ2-1 TRBV20-1 -
CASSSLDRSLGAFF TRBJ1-1 TRBV27 -
CASSLGFEQFF TRBJ2-1 TRBV7-9 -
CASSLQGKIAEAFF TRBJ1-1 TRBV5-4 -
CASSFSGQTTDTQYF TRBJ2-3 TRBV27 -
CASSRPWGAHNTGELFF TRBJ2-2 TRBV23-1 -
CAWNLKWGYYGYTF TRBJ1-2 TRBV30 -
CASSKDRSGTGYTF TRBJ1-2 TRBV12-3/TRBV12-4 -